The 10 T cell receptor beta chains listed next were all sequenced from one sample in a study of blood T cell repertoires in COVID-19. The data were produced by immunoSEQ multiplex PCR, yet TCRdb's version contains in-frame clones alone and is incomplete. The data contain around 56,000 clones, less than 85% of them singletons. Sequencing input: peripheral blood. These TCRs come from a woman aged 70-85 years with acute or convalescent COVID-19.

This clone has more than one count but fewer than ten. DNA for the CDR3: TGTGCCAGCAGCTTGGACGGCCTCAGGGGCAATCAGCCCCAGCATTTT. The encoded protein is CASSLDGLRGNQPQHF. The V and J genes are TRBV5-6 and TRBJ1-5, with a possible D match to TRBD1 (5 bases). The CDR3 length is 16 residues. Germline CDR1 is SGHDT and CDR2 is YYEEEE. Trimming removed 0 bases at V and 2 bases at J, with 12 bases between.

The J gene is TRBJ2-1, the V gene TRBV19, with 13 bases matching TRBD2. Germline assignment: CDR1 LNHDA and CDR2 SQIVND (reference sequence). Losses at the gene ends were 3 bases for V and 3 bases for J; bases not matched to a gene: 2. The CDR3 sequence is 16 residues long. The CDR3 coding sequence is TGTGCCAGTAGTATCCGGACTAGCGGGGGCTACAATGAGCAGTTCTTC. Translating gives CASSIRTSGGYNEQFF.

This chain uses TRBV19 with TRBJ2-1; D unresolved. The CDR3 totals 17 residues. The V gene's germline CDR1 is LNHDA and CDR2 SQIVND (reference sequence). V shed 1 base and J shed 0 bases, with 13 bases lying between them. The CDR3 DNA follows: TGTGCCAGTAGTATAGCGGAGATACAAAGCTCCTACAATGAGCAGTTCTTC. Protein: CASSIAEIQSSYNEQFF. The complete variable domain, with remaining parts taken from reference TRBV19 and TRBJ2-1, reads DGGITQSPKYLFRKEGQNVTLSCEQNLNHDAMYWYRQDPGQGLRLIYYSQIVNDFQKGDIAEGYSVSREKKESFPLTVTSAQKNPTAFYLCASSIAEIQSSYNEQFFGPGTRLTVL.

This clone was found once. This chain joins TRBV6-1 and TRBJ1-5, with D uncertain. Looked up from germline, CDR1 is MNHNS and CDR2 is SASEGT. The CDR3 loop spans 17 amino acids. V was cut by 2 bases and J by 4 bases, with 18 bases left in between. The CDR3 reads CASSERGRETGNQPQHF. DNA of the CDR3: TGTGCCAGCAGTGAACGGGGAAGGGAAACTGGTAATCAGCCCCAGCATTTT.

The J gene is TRBJ1-5, the V gene TRBV10-3; 9 bases are a match to TRBD1. CDR1 is ENHRY, CDR2 SYGVKD, per germline. V lost 5 bases and J lost 2; bases outside the gene matches: 7. CDR3 length equals 16 residues. The CDR3 DNA follows: TGTGCCATCAGTCGGACAGGGGAGGATGGCAATCAGCCCCAGCATTTT. It translates to CAISRTGEDGNQPQHF.

The rearrangement uses TRBV7-8 and TRBJ1-3, with 7 positions matching TRBD1. The germline CDR1 and CDR2 sequences are SGHVS and FQNEAQ. The CDR3 has 17 amino acids. The trim removed 5 bases at V and 3 bases at J, leaving 13 bases unmatched. The CDR3 nucleotides are TGTGCCAGCAGCCGCGATACACAGGGGATTCTTGGAAACACCATATATTTT. It translates to CASSRDTQGILGNTIYF.

As for this clone: Its ends do not fully match the called genes, so a read error is possible. V gene TRBV5-4 combines with J gene TRBJ1-1, with a tentative D call TRBD1 (6 bases). Germline V gives CDR1 SGHNT, CDR2 YYREEE (reference sequence). This CDR3 has 14 amino acids. The CDR3 region is CASLDRTVKTEAFF. The CDR3, as DNA: TGTGCCAGCCTAGATAGGACAGTGAAGACTGAAGCTTTCTTT.

The chain links TRBV10-1 to TRBJ1-2; 7 bases align to TRBD1. The CDR3 is 13 residues long. The trim removed 0 bases at V and 5 bases at J, leaving 0 bases unmatched. CDR1 WNHNN and CDR2 SYGVQD come from the germline V gene (reference sequence). The CDR3 sequence is CASSESTGYGYTF. CDR3 DNA sequence: TGCGCCAGCAGTGAGTCGACAGGGTATGGCTACACCTTC.

This clone occurred once. V usage is TRBV6-5 and J usage is TRBJ1-2; 8 bases fit TRBD1. CDR1 is MNHEY and CDR2 is SVGAGI in the germline V gene. This CDR3 has 16 residues. With 0 bases clipped from V and 5 bases from J, the junction kept 8 bases outside the gene matches. CDR3 region: CASSYSSVGQGYGYTF. The CDR3 DNA is TGTGCCAGCAGTTACTCGTCAGTCGGACAGGGTTATGGCTACACCTTC.

The CDR3: CASSLMGQASTDTQYF. For the CDR3, the DNA is TGCGCCAGCAGCTTAATGGGACAGGCTAGCACAGATACGCAGTATTTT. The chain carries TRBV5-1 and TRBJ2-3; TRBD1 aligns across 8 bases. The CDR3 consists of 16 residues. The germline V gene has CDR1 SGHRS and CDR2 YFSETQ. The V gene end was trimmed by 2 bases and the J gene end by 0 bases; junction bases not matched to a gene: 5.